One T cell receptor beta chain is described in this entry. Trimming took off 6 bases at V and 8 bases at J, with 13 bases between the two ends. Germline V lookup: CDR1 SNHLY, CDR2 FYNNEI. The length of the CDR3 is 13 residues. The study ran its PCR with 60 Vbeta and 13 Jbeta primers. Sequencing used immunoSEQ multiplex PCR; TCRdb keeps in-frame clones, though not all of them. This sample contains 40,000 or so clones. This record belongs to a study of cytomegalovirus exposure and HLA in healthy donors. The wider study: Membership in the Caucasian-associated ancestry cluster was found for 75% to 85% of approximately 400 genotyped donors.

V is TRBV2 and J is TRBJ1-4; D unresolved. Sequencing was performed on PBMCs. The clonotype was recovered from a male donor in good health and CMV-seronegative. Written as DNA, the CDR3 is TGTGCCAGCAGCGGGAATCTAGGGGAAAAACTGTTTTTT. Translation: CASSGNLGEKLFF. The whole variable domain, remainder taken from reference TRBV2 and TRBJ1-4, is EPEVTQTPSHQVTQMGQEVILRCVPISNHLYFYWYRQILGQKVEFLVSFYNNEISEKSEIFDDQFSVERPDGSNFTLKIRSTKLEDSAMYFCASSGNLGEKLFFGSGTQLSVL.